The following is a TCR beta chain sequence with its context. The antigen remains undetermined. These data come from a study of CD8 T cells in Susac syndrome. Background on the study: Among the Susac syndrome patients who underwent sequencing, about 6 had clinically active disease, while roughly 8 of them were in remission. Patients with Susac syndrome were therapy-naive, taking corticosteroids, with some also receiving intravenous immunoglobulin, or taking intravenous immunoglobulin alone at the time their blood was drawn. Study outcomes and limitations: The study's TCR sequencing and HLA analysis covered a relatively small number of individuals, and the study acknowledged this.

Random hexamers primed reverse transcription of about 0.45 to 1 ug RNA. From the immunoSEQ multiplex PCR reads, TCRdb called clonotypes with MiXCR, one entry per CDR3 protein. Of fewer than 85,000 distinct CDR3 sequences listed, just under 95% are singletons. CD8+ and CD4+ T cells were negatively isolated; TEMRA cells were FACS-enriched. This receptor was identified in a human donor with Susac syndrome. The sample comprised CD8+ T cells from PBMCs.

CDR3 bases: TGTGCCAGCAGCTATGGGACTTCGAACACCGGGGAGCTGTTTTTT. This encodes CASSYGTSNTGELFF. The chain joins TRBV7-2 to TRBJ2-2; D may be TRBD2 (6 bases). Trimming stripped 4 bases from V and 0 bases from J, with 9 bases between. CDR3 size: 15 residues. Germline V gene data show CDR1 as SGHTA and CDR2 as FQGNSA.